This note documents a single TCR beta chain sequence. Its antigen is unknown. The data originate from a study of T cell clones after liver transplantation. About the study: Graft-donor-reactive sequences were compared with third-party-reactive TCRbeta sequences from pre-transplant mixed lymphocyte reactions. Study findings and constraints: Graft donor-reactive T cells may have migrated into the graft rather than being deleted. A significant post-transplant drop in circulating graft-donor-reactive CD4 TCRbeta sequences occurred in most of the 8 subjects.

Per the germline V gene, CDR1 is MDHEN and CDR2 is SYDVKM. The CDR3 runs 14 residues. The V gene lost 8 bases and the J gene lost 4 bases, with 18 bases spanning the gap. Unstimulated PBMCs were sorted into CD3+CD4+ and CD3+CD8+ populations. Produced via immunoSEQ multiplex PCR; TCRdb's table is partial and in-frame only. The repertoire consists of tens of thousands of clones, with less than 85% occurring once and the leading ten covering about 2.8%. Specimen: CD4+ T cells from blood, collected at the 22-month timepoint. The chain has TRBV28 and TRBJ2-7; TRBD2 is a possible D gene (7 bases). The clonotype comes from a human patient who received a liver transplant. These T cells may partly come from the graft donor. CDR3 in amino acids: CASHSGGLTYEQYF. In DNA, the CDR3 is TGTGCCAGCCATTCGGGGGGCCTAACATACGAGCAGTACTTC.